Below are 29 T cell receptor beta chains sequenced from a single sample in a study of T cell responses to AZD1222 COVID-19 vaccine. Using immunoSEQ multiplex PCR, the repertoire was profiled, and TCRdb retains in-frame clones only, with some absent. The table records 100,000 to 150,000 clones, around 90% of them present only once. The sequences come from peripheral blood, collected on day 0 of AZD1222 vaccination. These receptors all come from an adult in good health.

The chain uses TRBV7-2 and TRBJ2-5; D is unresolved. The germline V and J ends were trimmed by 4 bases and 6 bases, with 18 bases remaining between them. In germline, CDR1 is SGHTA, CDR2 FQGNSA. This CDR3 has 15 amino acids. The CDR3 nucleotides read TGTGCCAGCAGCTCCCCCGGCAGTCAAGGGAAGACCCAGTACTTC. This sequence encodes CASSSPGSQGKTQYF.

The chain is built from TRBV12-3 or TRBV12-4 and TRBJ1-2; 10 positions match TRBD1. The ends lost 8 bases at V and 7 bases at J; junction bases unmatched: 4. The CDR3 has 12 residues. The CDR3 region has the DNA TGTGCCAGCTCGGGGACAGGGGCTGGCTACACCTTC. Translation: CASSGTGAGYTF.

This clone was observed a handful of times. The chain uses TRBV9 and TRBJ1-1, with unresolved D. The ends were cut back, 1 base at V and 1 base at J, with 8 bases in the middle. Germline values: CDR1 SGDLS, CDR2 YYNGEE. The CDR3 runs to 14 residues. The CDR3 here is CASSVTSANTEAFF. The CDR3, as DNA: TGTGCCAGCAGCGTAACCTCAGCGAACACTGAAGCTTTCTTT.

The gene calls are TRBV2 and TRBJ1-1, with D tentatively TRBD1 (6 bases). With 6 bases removed from V and 0 bases from J, the gap between germline ends came to 11 bases. The CDR3 length is 14 residues. Germline-derived CDR1 and CDR2 are SNHLY and FYNNEI. As DNA, the CDR3 is TGTGCCAGCAGCCTCCAGGGGATGAACACTGAAGCTTTCTTT. Its protein is CASSLQGMNTEAFF.

This clone came up once. V usage is TRBV6-6 and J usage is TRBJ2-1, with TRBD1 matching over 7 bases. The CDR3 covers 15 residues. Germline-derived CDR1 and CDR2 are MNHNY and SVGAGI (reference sequence). The ends lost 4 bases at V and 6 bases at J; junction bases unmatched: 9. The CDR3 loop is CASSSTGSPSNEQFF. The CDR3 DNA reads TGTGCCAGCAGTTCGACAGGGAGCCCCTCCAATGAGCAGTTCTTC.

This clone was counted between two and nine times. The chain carries TRBV2 and TRBJ1-5; a weak D match, TRBD1 (6 bases). Germline V gives CDR1 SNHLY, CDR2 FYNNEI. This CDR3 contains 14 residues. V lost 4 bases, J lost 9 bases, and 16 bases lay in between. Here the CDR3 DNA reads TGTGCCAGCAGTGTGGGACGGGGAGGGGGGCCCCAGCATTTT. Protein product: CASSVGRGGGPQHF.

The chain employs TRBV9 and TRBJ2-7; D is perhaps TRBD1 or TRBD2 (7 bases each). The CDR3 length is 15 residues. Germline V lookup: CDR1 SGDLS, CDR2 YYNGEE. V lost 4 bases to trimming and J lost 7 bases, with 21 bases between them. For the CDR3, the DNA is TGTGCCAGCAGCCCAGGGGGGGGATTGACGTCTGAGCAGTACTTC. It yields the protein CASSPGGGLTSEQYF.

Details on this clone: The DNA is omitted, as the CDR3 cannot be located on it reliably, and the CDR3 follows TCRdb's listing. The V and J genes are TRBV27 and TRBJ1-2; TRBD1 was called by the table and not checked on the DNA. The CDR3 numbers 14 amino acids, ends counted. Germline V gives CDR1 MNHEY, CDR2 SMNVEV (reference sequence). CDR3 sequence: CASSSSTGFGGYTF.

The chain uses TRBV19 and TRBJ2-1; TRBD2 aligns across 11 bases. V lost 6 bases and J lost 7; bases outside the gene matches: 5. The CDR3 has 14 amino acids. Germline CDR1 is LNHDA and CDR2 is SQIVND (reference sequence). The CDR3 sequence: CASRVLAGDNEQFF. DNA of the CDR3: TGTGCCAGTAGGGTACTAGCGGGGGATAATGAGCAGTTCTTC.

The chain recombines TRBV20-1 with TRBJ1-6, with TRBD1 as a possible D gene (5 bases). From germline, CDR1 is DFQATT and CDR2 SNEGSKA (reference sequence). The ends were cut back, 3 bases at V and 8 bases at J, with 11 bases in the middle. CDR3 length: 13 residues. The DNA for the CDR3 is TGCAGTGCTAGTGGGGGAAGGGATTCACCCCTCCACTTT. This translates into CSASGGRDSPLHF.

The chain couples TRBV4-2 to TRBJ1-1; a possible D gene is TRBD1 (6 bases). Per the germline V gene, CDR1 is LGHNA and CDR2 is YNFKEQ. The V end lost 0 bases, the J end lost 5 bases, and 13 bases lay between the germline ends. This CDR3 has 15 amino acids. The CDR3 loop is CASSQEAWGRTEAFF. CDR3 nucleotides: TGTGCCAGCAGCCAAGAAGCGTGGGGGCGGACTGAAGCTTTCTTT.

The CDR3 loop reads CATSRLAGSYEQYF. The DNA of the CDR3 is TGTGCCACCAGCAGACTAGCGGGGTCCTACGAGCAGTACTTC. This chain uses TRBV15 with TRBJ2-7; TRBD2 matches 9 bases. The CDR3 covers 14 residues. Trimming at V came to 2 bases and at J to 1 base, leaving 0 bases not matched to a gene. Looked up from germline, CDR1 is LNHNV and CDR2 is YYDKDF (reference sequence).

The J gene is TRBJ2-1, the V gene TRBV7-2; D is unresolved. There are 14 residues in the CDR3. The V and J ends lost 7 bases and 7 bases respectively, with 17 bases between them. Germline V gene sequence: CDR1 SGHTA, CDR2 FQGNSA. CDR3 nucleotide sequence: TGTGCCAGCAACCAACCACATTTGACGAATGAGCAGTTCTTC. It codes for CASNQPHLTNEQFF.

The rearrangement joins TRBV6-1 to TRBJ1-6, with D unresolved. The V end was cut by 2 bases, the J end by 0 bases, with 11 bases between. The CDR3 is made up of 17 amino acids. The germline V gene encodes CDR1 MNHNS and CDR2 SASEGT. The CDR3 region is CASSENPGSSYNSPLHF. CDR3 sequence (DNA): TGTGCCAGCAGTGAAAATCCGGGGAGCTCCTATAATTCACCCCTCCACTTT.

This clone was found once. This rearrangement joins TRBV6-5 to TRBJ2-1, with 7 bases identical to TRBD2. CDR3 length equals 14 residues. V lost 8 bases and J lost 8; bases outside the gene matches: 12. Germline V gene lookup returns CDR1 MNHEY and CDR2 SVGAGI. The CDR3: CASWGGGVFDEQFF. As DNA, the CDR3 is TGTGCCAGCTGGGGGGGAGGAGTCTTCGATGAGCAGTTCTTC.

This chain joins TRBV30 and TRBJ1-1; D is uncertain. Per germline, CDR1 GTSNPN and CDR2 SVGIG (reference sequence). V dropped 3 bases and J dropped 4 bases, with 9 bases sitting between them. CDR3 length equals 12 residues. CDR3 DNA: TGTGCCTGGAGCCTATTTAGCACTGAAGCTTTCTTT. Translated: CAWSLFSTEAFF.

The CDR3 DNA reads as TGTGCCATCAAGTACGCGGACGGCGGGGGCTACACCTTC. This sequence encodes CAIKYADGGGYTF. The J gene is TRBJ1-2, the V gene TRBV10-3, with D hard to call. Trimming shortened V by 7 bases and J by 8 bases, and 17 bases separated the two germline ends. The germline V gene has CDR1 ENHRY and CDR2 SYGVKD. CDR3 length: 13 residues.

The chain links TRBV6-2 or TRBV6-3 to TRBJ1-5; D gene uncertain. CDR1 and CDR2 (germline): MNHEY, SVGEGT. The V end lost 0 bases, the J end lost 1 base, and 13 bases lay between the germline ends. This CDR3 region has 17 residues. Here the CDR3 DNA reads TGTGCCAGCAGTTACTCGAGCGGGGTACGGAGCAATCAGCCCCAGCATTTT. Translated, it gives CASSYSSGVRSNQPQHF.

V gene TRBV5-1 combines with J gene TRBJ1-3; D unresolved. The length of the CDR3 is 15 residues. Germline V gives CDR1 SGHRS, CDR2 YFSETQ. V lost 0 bases and J lost 5, with 12 bases in between. The CDR3 nucleotides read TGCGCCAGCAGCTTGGACCCGGGTCATAGAAACACCATATATTTT. This translates into CASSLDPGHRNTIYF.

This chain joins TRBV7-6 and TRBJ2-3; D gene ambiguous. The V gene's germline CDR1 is SGHVS and CDR2 FNYEAQ. The CDR3 is 12 residues long. The V end was cut by 0 bases, the J end by 5 bases, with 3 bases between. CDR3 residues: CASSLAIDTQYF. The CDR3 bases are TGTGCCAGCAGCTTAGCGATAGATACGCAGTATTTT.

This chain uses TRBV20-1 with TRBJ2-3; D is undetermined. The CDR3 runs 11 residues. The V gene lost 4 bases and the J gene lost 7 bases, with 9 bases spanning the gap. Germline V gene data show CDR1 as DFQATT and CDR2 as SNEGSKA (reference sequence). CDR3 residues: CSAISIHTQYF. CDR3 nucleotide sequence: TGCAGTGCTATTTCGATCCATACGCAGTATTTT.

This clone showed up just a few times. The V and J genes are TRBV24-1 and TRBJ2-3; possible D gene TRBD2, 6 bases. The germline V and J ends were trimmed by 5 bases and 0 bases, with 8 bases remaining between them. The germline CDR1 and CDR2 sequences are KGHDR and SFDVKD. This CDR3 has 14 amino acids. CDR3 loop: CATSGRGSTDTQYF. The CDR3 DNA follows: TGTGCCACCAGTGGCCGGGGGAGCACAGATACGCAGTATTTT.

The chain links TRBV5-1 to TRBJ2-7; 10 positions match TRBD2. Germline trimming cut 4 bases from V and 0 bases from J; bases unmatched to any gene: 4. Per germline, CDR1 SGHRS and CDR2 YFSETQ. This CDR3 has 15 amino acids. The CDR3 reads CASSPASGSSYEQYF. CDR3 bases: TGCGCCAGCAGCCCTGCTAGCGGGAGCTCCTACGAGCAGTACTTC.

The chain is built from TRBV29-1 and TRBJ1-2; 10 bases agree with TRBD1. This CDR3 is 13 amino acids long. The germline V gene encodes CDR1 SQVTM and CDR2 ANQGSEA. The V segment lost 7 bases and the J segment 3 bases; nucleotides outside the gene matches: 5. The CDR3 DNA is TGCAGCGCCGGAGACAGGGGGCACTATGGCTACACCTTC. This translates into CSAGDRGHYGYTF.

The chain links TRBV19 to TRBJ1-2; D gene uncertain. With 8 bases removed from V and 0 bases from J, the gap between germline ends came to 7 bases. CDR3 size: 12 residues. Germline assignment: CDR1 LNHDA and CDR2 SQIVND (reference sequence). CDR3 sequence: CASRLSNYGYTF. As DNA, the CDR3 is TGTGCCAGTCGGCTATCTAACTATGGCTACACCTTC.

The V call is TRBV5-6, the J call TRBJ1-2, with D uncertain. CDR1 is SGHDT and CDR2 is YYEEEE in the germline V gene. Between the trimmed V and J ends, which lost 2 bases and 3 bases, there was a span of 8 bases. The CDR3 runs to 13 residues. The CDR3 protein is CASSLGGDYGYTF. The CDR3 DNA reads as TGTGCCAGCAGCTTAGGAGGTGACTATGGCTACACCTTC.

V usage is TRBV11-2 and J usage is TRBJ1-4; 8 bases align to TRBD1. After removal of 5 bases from V and 0 bases from J, the junction contained 11 bases not matched to a gene. The CDR3 is 18 amino acids. Germline lookup yields CDR1 SGHAT and CDR2 FQNNGV. CDR3 in amino acids: CASSPRDRRITTNEKLFF. The CDR3, as DNA: TGTGCCAGCAGCCCCCGGGACAGGCGGATTACAACTAATGAAAAACTGTTTTTT.

This chain joins TRBV30 and TRBJ1-2; D gene unclear. The germline V gene has CDR1 GTSNPN and CDR2 SVGIG (reference sequence). The CDR3 has 12 amino acids. V lost 0 bases and J 4 bases, leaving 6 bases between the germline ends. The CDR3 sequence: CAWSVHAYGYTF. Here the CDR3 DNA reads TGTGCCTGGAGTGTACACGCCTATGGCTACACCTTC.

The chain combines TRBV10-3 with TRBJ2-7, with 8 bases aligning to TRBD1. The CDR3 loop spans 15 amino acids. With V trimmed by 6 bases and J by 6 bases, 13 bases remained unmatched. Germline lookup yields CDR1 ENHRY and CDR2 SYGVKD. In DNA, the CDR3 is TGTGCCATCAGCCCCCGCCGGACAGGGTATGTCGAGCAGTACTTC. This translates into CAISPRRTGYVEQYF.